This TCR beta chain was captured by sequencing in a study of PD-1 blockade in classical Hodgkin lymphoma. The time point: cycle 4 day 1 (C4D1), after less than 7 weeks of nivolumab. After autologous stem cell transplantation all patients relapsed, and prior brentuximab vedotin exposure differed between cohorts. The length of the CDR3 is 15 residues. V shed 10 bases and J shed 8 bases, with 26 bases lying between them. Germline V lookup: CDR1 MNHEY, CDR2 SMNVEV (reference sequence). Of note for this clone: Its antigen is unidentified.

The repertoire was sequenced with immunoSEQ multiplex PCR; TCRdb's copy has only in-frame clones and lacks some. The sample has about 64,000 clones, 91% seen once. Overall study findings and caveats: The authors excluded patients who started nivolumab under 1 year after ASCT.

The sequenced sample was peripheral blood mononuclear cells (PBMCs), obtained before the fourth cycle of nivolumab. The V call is TRBV27, the J call TRBJ1-2, with no clear D. The sequence came from a human donor with classical Hodgkin lymphoma. The CDR3 here is CATAPLGYVRSGYTF. The CDR3 DNA reads as TGTGCCACTGCCCCCCTTGGTTACGTGAGGAGCGGCTACACCTTC.